Here is one T cell receptor (beta chain) with its context. Its matching antigen is unknown. Some clones are missing from TCRdb's copy, which holds only in-frame ones; the method was immunoSEQ multiplex PCR. The repertoire has roughly 190,000 clones, approximately 91% of them found once; the top ten carry more than 0.75%. This record comes from a study of T cell responses to AZD1222 COVID-19 vaccine. Findings and caveats of the study: The donor group comprised mostly white British people and more females; the analysis possibly underestimated clonal diversity. Spike was spanned by vaccine-associated CD4 TCRs, which were dominant at 160-218 and 743-854.

Germline-derived CDR1 and CDR2 are SQVTM and ANQGSEA. Trimming pared 2 bases from V and 2 bases from J, leaving 16 bases between. This CDR3 contains 16 residues. Sequenced material: peripheral blood, taken on day 0 of AZD1222 vaccination. The chain joins TRBV29-1 to TRBJ2-1; D could derive from TRBD1 or TRBD2 (6 bases each). This TCR derives from an adult in good health. The CDR3 sequence: CSVEKQGSGAYNEQFF. The CDR3 DNA reads TGCAGCGTTGAAAAACAGGGTAGCGGCGCCTACAATGAGCAGTTCTTC.